The source of this T cell receptor (beta chain) is a study of blood T cell repertoires in COVID-19. The overall study: Sample material is recorded as cDNA or gDNA derived from T cells, B-cell-depleted T cells, or PBMCs.

Per the study methods: The authors estimated nucleated cell counts from reference gene primer amplification. Measured with immunoSEQ multiplex PCR; TCRdb has only the in-frame clones, and not every one. The V and J calls and the clone size are those of that table, but D and trimming were determined from the DNA. This sample carries some 400,000 clones, 80% to 90% of them seen once, and the ten largest clones take about 10%. After removal of 0 bases from V and 6 bases from J, the junction contained 6 bases not matched to a gene. The germline V gene encodes CDR1 SGHDT and CDR2 YYEEEE. CDR3 length equals 16 residues. Seattle participants joined during active infection and were tracked over time.

This receptor was identified in a young woman with COVID-19, enrolled during active disease. The gene calls are TRBV5-6 and TRBJ2-1; 10 bases map to TRBD2. The specimen was peripheral blood. CDR3: CASSLVLAGPLNEQFF. The DNA of the CDR3 is TGTGCCAGCAGCTTGGTACTAGCGGGACCCCTCAATGAGCAGTTCTTC.